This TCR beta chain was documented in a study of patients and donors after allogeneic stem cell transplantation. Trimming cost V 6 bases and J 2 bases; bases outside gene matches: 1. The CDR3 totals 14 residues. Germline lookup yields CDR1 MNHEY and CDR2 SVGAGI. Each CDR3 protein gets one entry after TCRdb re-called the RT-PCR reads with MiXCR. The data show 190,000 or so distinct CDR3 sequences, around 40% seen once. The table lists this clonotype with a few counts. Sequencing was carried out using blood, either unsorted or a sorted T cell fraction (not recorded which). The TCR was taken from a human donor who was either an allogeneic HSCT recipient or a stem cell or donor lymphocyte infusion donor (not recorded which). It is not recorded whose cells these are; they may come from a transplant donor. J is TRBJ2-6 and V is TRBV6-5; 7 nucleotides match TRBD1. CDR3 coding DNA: TGTGCCAGCAGAGGGACAGCTGGGGCCAACGTCCTGACTTTC. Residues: CASRGTAGANVLTF.